The 25 T cell receptor beta chains given below trace back to one sample, sequenced in a study of identical twins (dated by TCRdb to 2016 to 2018). Libraries were made using 5' RACE. The run used an Illumina HiSeq 2000. TCRdb reworked the public reads: Q25 trimming with fastp, MiXCR clone assembly, productive beta chains retained. For every CDR3 protein sequence, its rows merge into one entry that carries the most common genes and DNA. The sample data list 1.5 million to 2 million distinct CDR3 sequences, and 32% of these were observed just once. Jointly, the top ten make up 0.25% to 0.3% of the sample. The sample comprised cord blood. These receptors all come from a newborn girl in good health.

The rearrangement links TRBV18 to TRBJ2-7; perhaps TRBD2 as D (6 bases). Germline lookup yields CDR1 KGHSH and CDR2 LQKENI. The CDR3 is 15 amino acids. The V gene lost 10 bases and the J gene lost 1 base, with 20 bases spanning the gap. CDR3 protein: CAITPDLARSYEQYF. The CDR3 DNA sequence: TGTGCCATCACGCCGGACCTAGCGAGGTCCTACGAGCAGTACTTC.

The chain has TRBV5-1 and TRBJ1-2; the D is unclear. Germline loops: CDR1 SGHRS, CDR2 YFSETQ. Trimming stripped 0 bases from V and 9 bases from J, with 15 bases between. The CDR3 contains 14 residues. The CDR3 reads CASSLDPLSRRYTF. CDR3 DNA sequence: TGCGCCAGCAGCTTGGACCCATTAAGTCGACGCTACACCTTC.

The table lists this clonotype with many counts. The J gene is TRBJ2-1, the V gene TRBV5-1; TRBD1 aligns across 8 bases. The germline V gene has CDR1 SGHRS and CDR2 YFSETQ. The CDR3 extends over 15 amino acids. V shed 5 bases, J shed 6 bases, and the junction held 10 bases outside the gene matches. CDR3 in DNA: TGCGCCAGCAGACCCCCGAACAGGGGGATCAATGAGCAGTTCTTC. Its translation is CASRPPNRGINEQFF. Supplemented by reference TRBV5-1 and TRBJ2-1, the full variable domain reads KAGVTQTPRYLIKTRGQQVTLSCSPISGHRSVSWYQQTPGQGLQFLFEYFSETQRNKGNFPGRFSGRQFSNSRSEMNVSTLELGDSALYLCASRPPNRGINEQFFGPGTRLTVL.

The chain has TRBV15 and TRBJ1-1; D is uncertain. Trimming took 0 bases from V and 3 from J, leaving 5 bases between them. Germline assignment: CDR1 LNHNV and CDR2 YYDKDF (reference sequence). CDR3 length: 13 amino acids. CDR3 amino acids: CATSRDTHTEAFF. Written as DNA, the CDR3 is TGTGCCACCAGCAGAGATACTCACACTGAAGCTTTCTTT.

Only one count was recorded for this clonotype. The rearrangement joins TRBV20-1 to TRBJ2-1, with no clear D. Germline V gene data show CDR1 as DFQATT and CDR2 as SNEGSKA (reference sequence). The CDR3 is 13 residues long. Trimming cost V 4 bases and J 7 bases, with 14 bases left between them. The CDR3: CSATSHLQNEQFF. The CDR3 nucleotides are TGCAGTGCTACCAGCCACCTACAAAATGAGCAGTTCTTC.

This clonotype has only a few counts. The gene calls are TRBV6-6 and TRBJ2-1; TRBD2 agrees at 10 bases. J was trimmed by 8 bases and V by 5 bases; bases with no gene match: 6. The CDR3 is 14 residues long. Germline lookup yields CDR1 MNHNY and CDR2 SVGAGI (reference sequence). CDR3 sequence (DNA): TGTGCCAGCAGTAGCGGGGGGGTCTGGGATGAGCAGTTCTTC. The encoded protein is CASSSGGVWDEQFF.

CDR3 nucleotides: TGCAGTGCTAGACTTTTTAGCACAGATACGCAGTATTTT. It codes for CSARLFSTDTQYF. This sequence joins TRBV20-1 and TRBJ2-3; D is undetermined. CDR1 DFQATT and CDR2 SNEGSKA come from the germline V gene (reference sequence). V lost 2 bases to trimming and J lost 0 bases, with 6 bases between them. The CDR3 contains 13 residues.

This chain joins TRBV30 and TRBJ1-2; TRBD1 might be the D (5 bases). Trimming removed 0 bases from V and 4 bases from J, with 9 bases in between. The CDR3 runs 13 residues. Germline V gene data show CDR1 as GTSNPN and CDR2 as SVGIG (reference sequence). The CDR3 protein is CAWSVPGGYGYTF. The CDR3 nucleotides are TGTGCCTGGAGTGTACCCGGGGGCTATGGCTACACCTTC.

This clonotype appeared a single time. One end of the junction fails to match germline, which may point to a read error. V and J are TRBV10-3 and TRBJ1-1; D possibly corresponds to TRBD1 (6 bases). CDR3 length equals 15 residues. Germline CDR1 is ENHRY and CDR2 is SYGVKD. CDR3 coding DNA: TGTGCCACCAGTGTCTCAGGGGTGAGGAACACTGAAGCTTTCTTT. This codes for CATSVSGVRNTEAFF.

This clonotype appeared a few times. The genes are TRBV10-3 and TRBJ1-1; TRBD1 might be the D (6 bases). Germline CDR1 ENHRY, CDR2 SYGVKD. This CDR3 comprises 14 residues. V was clipped by 6 bases and J by 0 bases, with 11 bases between them. The CDR3 nucleotides are TGTGCCATCAGGGGGACAAGCTTGAACACTGAAGCTTTCTTT. Amino acid sequence: CAIRGTSLNTEAFF.

This clonotype was counted ten times or more. CDR3 coding DNA: TGTGCCAGCAGCTTACCAGGGACTAGCGGGAGCTCCTACAATGAGCAGTTCTTC. Its translation: CASSLPGTSGSSYNEQFF. The chain links TRBV7-8 to TRBJ2-1; 14 positions match TRBD2. The germline V gene encodes CDR1 SGHVS and CDR2 FQNEAQ. The CDR3 extends over 18 amino acids. V was clipped by 2 bases and J by 0 bases; unmatched bases: 3.

This clonotype was observed a few times. The J gene is TRBJ2-7, the V gene TRBV25-1, with 15 bases aligning to TRBD2. V lost 2 bases and J lost 7; bases outside the gene matches: 6. Germline V CDR1 and CDR2: MGHDK, SYGVNS. The CDR3 is 16 residues long. CDR3 protein: CASSEPGTSGRPEQYF. CDR3 coding DNA: TGTGCCAGCAGTGAACCCGGGACTAGCGGGAGGCCGGAGCAGTACTTC.

This rearrangement joins TRBV20-1 to TRBJ1-2, with 7 bases lining up with TRBD1. Looked up from germline, CDR1 is DFQATT and CDR2 is SNEGSKA (reference sequence). The trim removed 0 bases at V and 4 bases at J, leaving 11 bases unmatched. The CDR3 is made up of 16 amino acids. The CDR3 DNA is TGCAGTGCTAGAGATCTCTATCAGGGGGAGGGCTATGGCTACACCTTC. Translating it yields CSARDLYQGEGYGYTF.

This clonotype was recorded a few times. The chain carries TRBV28 and TRBJ2-1; D ambiguous. From germline, CDR1 is MDHEN and CDR2 SYDVKM. The CDR3 length is 16 residues. Deletions cut 5 bases from V and 0 bases from J, with 14 bases between. CDR3 region: CASSTPTGASYNEQFF. The DNA of the CDR3 is TGTGCCAGCAGTACCCCAACTGGCGCCTCCTACAATGAGCAGTTCTTC. Combining the CDR3 with reference TRBV28 and TRBJ2-1 gives the whole variable domain DVKVTQSSRYLVKRTGEKVFLECVQDMDHENMFWYRQDPGLGLRLIYFSYDVKMKEKGDIPEGYSVSREKKERFSLILESASTNQTSMYLCASSTPTGASYNEQFFGPGTRLTVL.

This clonotype turned up a few times. This sequence joins TRBV20-1 and TRBJ1-2; 7 bases map to TRBD1. With 0 bases clipped from V and 6 bases from J, the junction kept 7 bases outside the gene matches. The CDR3 is 14 amino acids. Germline V gene sequence: CDR1 DFQATT, CDR2 SNEGSKA (reference sequence). CDR3 in amino acids: CSARDISGGDGYTF. CDR3 sequence (DNA): TGCAGTGCTAGAGATATTTCAGGGGGGGATGGCTACACCTTC.

This clonotype was observed a handful of times. This chain uses TRBV7-2 with TRBJ1-2; D possibly corresponds to TRBD1 (6 bases). This CDR3 has 13 amino acids. V lost 5 bases and J 10 bases, leaving 17 bases between the germline ends. Looked up from germline, CDR1 is SGHTA and CDR2 is FQGNSA. CDR3 region: CASSPRPRGSYTF. The DNA of the CDR3 is TGTGCCAGCAGCCCCCGACCCAGGGGTTCCTACACCTTC.

Written as DNA, the CDR3 is TGCGCCAGCAGCTTCGGCAGCTTTAACACCGGGGAGCTGTTTTTT. This encodes CASSFGSFNTGELFF. The chain recombines TRBV5-1 with TRBJ2-2, with D unresolved. The CDR3 contains 15 residues. Germline CDR1 and CDR2: SGHRS and YFSETQ. V was cut by 2 bases and J by 2 bases, with 10 bases left in between.

CDR3 region: CASSQIQGYEQYF. The CDR3 DNA is TGTGCCAGCAGTCAGATACAGGGCTACGAGCAGTACTTC. The chain joins TRBV12-3 or TRBV12-4 to TRBJ2-7; D may be TRBD1 (6 bases). CDR3 length equals 13 residues. Deletions cut 5 bases from V and 3 bases from J, with 11 bases between.

In this sample, this clonotype turned up many times. The J gene is TRBJ2-7, the V gene TRBV7-2, with D perhaps TRBD2 (5 bases). The J call may be faulty, since TRBJ2-5 better matches the DNA end. This CDR3 spans 15 amino acids. The V gene's germline CDR1 is SGHTA and CDR2 FQGNSA. The CDR3 nucleotides are TGTGCCAGCAGTTATAACTCGGGGTTATGGGAGACCCAGTACTTC. Protein: CASSYNSGLWETQYF.

Concerning this clonotype itself: A much larger clonotype is one base distant, so this may be a read error. The chain uses TRBV12-3 or TRBV12-4 and TRBJ2-1; 9 nucleotides align to TRBD2. V dropped 5 bases and J dropped 10; count of bases not matched to a gene: 12. The CDR3 contains 15 residues. This CDR3 reads CASSQTLAGFYEQFF. DNA of the CDR3: TGTGCCAGCAGTCAGACACTAGCGGGTTTCTACGAGCAGTTCTTC.

The V call is TRBV6-1, the J call TRBJ2-7, with D perhaps TRBD2 (6 bases). Germline V gene sequence: CDR1 MNHNS, CDR2 SASEGT. The V and J ends lost 2 bases and 2 bases respectively, with 19 bases between them. The CDR3 runs to 17 residues. The CDR3 sequence is CASSELIRRDFTYEQYF. The CDR3 coding sequence is TGTGCCAGCAGTGAACTCATCCGGAGGGACTTTACCTACGAGCAGTACTTC.

This clonotype turned up a few times. The chain carries TRBV12-3 or TRBV12-4 and TRBJ2-1; D is perhaps TRBD2 (5 bases). This CDR3 comprises 15 residues. V was shortened by 8 bases and J by 5 bases, with 19 bases between the two germline ends. The CDR3 DNA sequence: TGTGCCAGCTCGAAGGGAGAACTGAAAGACAATGAGCAGTTCTTC. It translates to CASSKGELKDNEQFF.

The chain couples TRBV27 to TRBJ1-1; the match to TRBD1 covers 7 bases. This CDR3 is built from 15 residues. Trimming at V came to 11 bases and at J to 5 bases, leaving 17 bases not matched to a gene. CDR1 is MNHEY and CDR2 is SMNVEV in the germline V gene (reference sequence). CDR3 amino acids: CAAKGRGTGETEAFF. Here the CDR3 DNA reads TGTGCCGCAAAAGGACGAGGTACAGGGGAAACTGAAGCTTTCTTT.

Only a few counts were recorded for this clonotype. The chain recombines TRBV4-1 with TRBJ2-3; tentatively, D is TRBD2 (6 bases). The CDR3 consists of 17 residues. CDR1 and CDR2 (germline): MGHRA, YSYEKL. Trimming cost V 1 base and J 2 bases, with 16 bases left between them. As DNA, the CDR3 is TGCGCCAGCAGCCAAGCGAGGTCTAGCGTCCTCACAGATACGCAGTATTTT. Encoded protein: CASSQARSSVLTDTQYF.

This clonotype has only a few counts. The chain couples TRBV6-5 to TRBJ2-5, with 14 bases lining up with TRBD2. CDR3 size: 17 residues. Germline CDR1 and CDR2: MNHEY and SVGAGI. Trimming cost V 0 bases and J 4 bases; bases outside gene matches: 4. The CDR3 here is CASSYSGLAGVGETQYF. In nucleotides, the CDR3 is TGTGCCAGCAGTTACTCGGGACTAGCGGGAGTCGGAGAGACCCAGTACTTC.